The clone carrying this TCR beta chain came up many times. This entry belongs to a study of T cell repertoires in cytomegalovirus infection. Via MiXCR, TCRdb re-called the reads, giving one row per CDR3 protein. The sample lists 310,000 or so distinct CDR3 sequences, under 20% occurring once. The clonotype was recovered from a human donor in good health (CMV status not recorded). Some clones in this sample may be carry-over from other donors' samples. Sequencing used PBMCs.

The CDR3, as DNA: TGTGCCAGCAGTTCCGGACAGTTATACAATGAGCAGTTCTTC. Its translation: CASSSGQLYNEQFF. The genes are TRBV6-1 and TRBJ2-1; TRBD1 is a possible D gene (6 bases). The CDR3 spans 14 residues. Trimming pared 5 bases from V and 4 bases from J, leaving 12 bases between. Germline values: CDR1 MNHNS, CDR2 SASEGT.